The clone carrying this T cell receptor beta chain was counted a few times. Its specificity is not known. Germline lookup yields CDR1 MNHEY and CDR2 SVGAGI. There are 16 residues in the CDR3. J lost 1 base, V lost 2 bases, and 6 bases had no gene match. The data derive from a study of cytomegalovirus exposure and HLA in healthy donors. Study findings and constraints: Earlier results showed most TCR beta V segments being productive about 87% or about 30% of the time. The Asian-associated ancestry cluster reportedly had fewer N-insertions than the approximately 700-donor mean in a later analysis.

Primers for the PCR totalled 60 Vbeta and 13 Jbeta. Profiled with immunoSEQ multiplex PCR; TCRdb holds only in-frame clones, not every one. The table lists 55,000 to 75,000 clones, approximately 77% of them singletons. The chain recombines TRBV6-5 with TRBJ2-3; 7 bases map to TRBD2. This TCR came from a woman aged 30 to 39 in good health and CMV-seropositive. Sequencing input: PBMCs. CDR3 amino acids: CASSYGSGKGTDTQYF. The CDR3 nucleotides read TGTGCCAGCAGTTACGGAAGCGGGAAGGGCACAGATACGCAGTATTTT.